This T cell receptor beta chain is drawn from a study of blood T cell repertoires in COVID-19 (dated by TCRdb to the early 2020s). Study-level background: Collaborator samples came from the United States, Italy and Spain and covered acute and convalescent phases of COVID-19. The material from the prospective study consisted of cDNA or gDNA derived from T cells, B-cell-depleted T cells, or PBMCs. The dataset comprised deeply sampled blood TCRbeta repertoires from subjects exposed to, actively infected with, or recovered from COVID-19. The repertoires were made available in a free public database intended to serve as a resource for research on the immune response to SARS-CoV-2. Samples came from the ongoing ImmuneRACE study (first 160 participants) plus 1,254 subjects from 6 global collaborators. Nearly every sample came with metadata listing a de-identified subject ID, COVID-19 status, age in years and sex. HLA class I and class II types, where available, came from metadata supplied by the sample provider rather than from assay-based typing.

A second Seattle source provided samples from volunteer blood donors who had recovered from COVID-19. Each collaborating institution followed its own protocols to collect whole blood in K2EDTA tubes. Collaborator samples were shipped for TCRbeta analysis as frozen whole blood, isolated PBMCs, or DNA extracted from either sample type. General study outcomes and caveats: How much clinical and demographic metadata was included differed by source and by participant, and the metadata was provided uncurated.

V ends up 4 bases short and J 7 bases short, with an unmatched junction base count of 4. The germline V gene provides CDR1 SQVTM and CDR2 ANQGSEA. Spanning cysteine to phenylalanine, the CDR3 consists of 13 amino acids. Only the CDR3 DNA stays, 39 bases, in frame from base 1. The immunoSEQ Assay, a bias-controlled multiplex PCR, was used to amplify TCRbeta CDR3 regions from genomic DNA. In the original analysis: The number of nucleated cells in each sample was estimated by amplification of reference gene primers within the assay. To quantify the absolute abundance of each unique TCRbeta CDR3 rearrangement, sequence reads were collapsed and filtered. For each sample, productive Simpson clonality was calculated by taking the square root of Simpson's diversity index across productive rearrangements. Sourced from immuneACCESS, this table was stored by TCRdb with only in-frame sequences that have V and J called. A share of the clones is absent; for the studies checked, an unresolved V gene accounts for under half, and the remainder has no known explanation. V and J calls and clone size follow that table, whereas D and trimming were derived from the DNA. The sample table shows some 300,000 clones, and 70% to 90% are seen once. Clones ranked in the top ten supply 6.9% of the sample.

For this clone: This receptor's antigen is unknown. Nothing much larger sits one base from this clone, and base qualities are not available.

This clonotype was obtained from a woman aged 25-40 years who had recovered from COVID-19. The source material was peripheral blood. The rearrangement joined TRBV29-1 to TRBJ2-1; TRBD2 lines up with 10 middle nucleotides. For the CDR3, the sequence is CSVAGLAVNEQFF. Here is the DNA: TGCAGCGTTGCCGGACTAGCGGTGAATGAGCAGTTCTTC.